A selection of T cell receptor beta chains follows, all from one sample in a study of T cells after yellow fever vaccination. TCRdb passed the 5' RACE reads through MiXCR, listing each CDR3 protein once. The sample records 500,000 to 650,000 distinct CDR3 sequences, about a sixth being singletons. The sample in question was PBMCs, obtained more than 4 days after the first yellow fever vaccination. These receptors came from a man between 18 and 29 years old who received the YFV17D yellow fever vaccine. Each CDR3 is given with its conserved first and last residue. A D gene is named only where the DNA matches it firmly. Clone size is not always given. Where it is, it says once, few, many or a class for expanded clones.

V gene: TRBV13; D gene: NA; clone size: NA; J gene: TRBJ2-1; CDR3 DNA: TGTGCCAGCAGCTTACTCCTGGTTGTCAATGAGCAGTTCTTC; CDR3 protein: CASSLLLVVNEQFF
V gene: TRBV7-9; D gene: TRBD1; clone size: NA; J gene: TRBJ1-2; CDR3 DNA: TGTGCCAGCAGCTTACTACAGGGGTTATATGGCTACACCTTC; CDR3 protein: CASSLLQGLYGYTF
V gene: TRBV5-5; D gene: TRBD2; clone size: few; J gene: TRBJ2-1; CDR3 DNA: TGTGCCAGCAGCTTGGCTGTCTGGACTAGCGGGGGTGGTGAGCAGTTCTTC; CDR3 protein: CASSLAVWTSGGGEQFF
V gene: TRBV5-1; D gene: NA; clone size: NA; J gene: TRBJ1-6; CDR3 DNA: TGCGCCAGCAGCTCGGACCGCACGCCTTCACCCCTCCACTTT; CDR3 protein: CASSSDRTPSPLHF
V gene: TRBV7-2; D gene: NA; clone size: many; J gene: TRBJ1-1; CDR3 DNA: TGTGCCAGCAGCTTAGCCCCGAGCACTGAAGCTTTCTTT; CDR3 protein: CASSLAPSTEAFF
V gene: TRBV7-2; D gene: NA; clone size: NA; J gene: TRBJ2-3; CDR3 DNA: TGTGCCAGCCGACTGGACCGGTCGGCCACAGATACGCAGTATTTT; CDR3 protein: CASRLDRSATDTQYF
V gene: TRBV3-1; D gene: NA; clone size: few; J gene: TRBJ2-1; CDR3 DNA: TGTGCCAGCAGCCAAGAGTGGAATGAAATCAATGAGCAGTTCTTC; CDR3 protein: CASSQEWNEINEQFF
V gene: TRBV6-4; D gene: TRBD1; clone size: few; J gene: TRBJ2-7; CDR3 DNA: TGTGCCAGCAGTGACGGTCGGACAGGGGTCTACGAGCAGTACTTC; CDR3 protein: CASSDGRTGVYEQYF
V gene: TRBV12-3/TRBV12-4; D gene: NA; clone size: few; J gene: TRBJ2-7; CDR3 DNA: TGTGCCAGCAGTCTGAACGTCCTTCGCACCGAGCAGTACTTC; CDR3 protein: CASSLNVLRTEQYF
V gene: TRBV12-5; D gene: TRBD1; clone size: NA; J gene: TRBJ2-7; CDR3 DNA: TGTGCTAGTGGTTTGCCAGCAGGGGGCTCCTACGAGCAGTACTTC; CDR3 protein: CASGLPAGGSYEQYF
V gene: TRBV4-3; D gene: NA; clone size: NA; J gene: TRBJ2-1; CDR3 DNA: TGCGCCAGCAGCCAAGATCGAGGGACGAATGAGCAGTTCTTC; CDR3 protein: CASSQDRGTNEQFF
V gene: TRBV25-1; D gene: NA; clone size: few; J gene: TRBJ2-1; CDR3 DNA: TGTGCCAGCAGTGAACAGGGACGCTCCTACAATGAGCAGTTCTTC; CDR3 protein: CASSEQGRSYNEQFF
V gene: TRBV4-3; D gene: NA; clone size: few; J gene: TRBJ1-2; CDR3 DNA: TGCGCCAGCAGCCAAGAGGAAGGCTATACGAGTAACTATGGCTACACCTTC; CDR3 protein: CASSQEEGYTSNYGYTF
V gene: TRBV7-3; D gene: TRBD2; clone size: NA; J gene: TRBJ2-1; CDR3 DNA: TGTGCCAGCAGCCGCCCCCCCGGGACTAGCGATAATGAGCAGTTCTTC; CDR3 protein: CASSRPPGTSDNEQFF
V gene: TRBV7-9; D gene: TRBD2; clone size: NA; J gene: TRBJ2-1; CDR3 DNA: TGTGCCAGCAGCCGTAGCGGGGACATCAACAATGAGCAGTTCTTC; CDR3 protein: CASSRSGDINNEQFF
V gene: TRBV18; D gene: NA; clone size: NA; J gene: TRBJ1-6; CDR3 DNA: TGTGCCAGCTCACCAGGCAGCCTCCTCCACTTT; CDR3 protein: CASSPGSLLHF
V gene: TRBV4-3; D gene: NA; clone size: few; J gene: TRBJ2-5; CDR3 DNA: TGCGCCAGCAGCCAAGGTCATTCTCTACTAACCCAGTACTTC; CDR3 protein: CASSQGHSLLTQYF
V gene: TRBV12-3/TRBV12-4; D gene: TRBD2; clone size: NA; J gene: TRBJ2-3; CDR3 DNA: TGTGCCAGCAGCTCGCAGAGGGGACTAGCGTCGGATACGCAGTATTTT; CDR3 protein: CASSSQRGLASDTQYF
V gene: TRBV12-3/TRBV12-4; D gene: TRBD1; clone size: many; J gene: TRBJ2-1; CDR3 DNA: TGTGCCAGCCGATCGGGGGGGACAGGGGAGTTTCGGGAGTTCTTC; CDR3 protein: CASRSGGTGEFREFF
V gene: TRBV18; D gene: NA; clone size: few; J gene: TRBJ1-1; CDR3 DNA: TGTGCCAGCTCACCAAGGGGGGCCATGAACACTGAAGCTTTCTTT; CDR3 protein: CASSPRGAMNTEAFF
V gene: TRBV6-1; D gene: NA; clone size: NA; J gene: TRBJ1-5; CDR3 DNA: TGTGCCAGCACCTACAGGGACAGCAATCAGCCCCAGCATTTT; CDR3 protein: CASTYRDSNQPQHF
V gene: TRBV18; D gene: NA; clone size: few; J gene: TRBJ2-3; CDR3 DNA: TGTGCCAGCTCACCACCGACAGGAGGCACAGATACGCAGTATTTT; CDR3 protein: CASSPPTGGTDTQYF
V gene: TRBV20-1; D gene: NA; clone size: few; J gene: TRBJ2-3; CDR3 DNA: TGCAGTGCTAGGTCGGGGGGCGATACGCAGTATTTT; CDR3 protein: CSARSGGDTQYF
V gene: TRBV5-6; D gene: TRBD2; clone size: NA; J gene: TRBJ2-4; CDR3 DNA: TGTGCCAGCAGCTTGGGTGCTAGCGGAAATATAGCCAAAAACATTCAGTACTTC; CDR3 protein: CASSLGASGNIAKNIQYF
V gene: TRBV28; D gene: NA; clone size: NA; J gene: TRBJ2-1; CDR3 DNA: TGTGCCAGCAGTTTAAACTACAAATACAATGAGCAGTTCTTC; CDR3 protein: CASSLNYKYNEQFF
V gene: TRBV6-1; D gene: TRBD2; clone size: many; J gene: TRBJ2-3; CDR3 DNA: TGTGCCAGCAGCCTATTTTCTAGCGGGGGACCGTCTAGCACAGATACGCAGTATTTT; CDR3 protein: CASSLFSSGGPSSTDTQYF
V gene: TRBV9; D gene: NA; clone size: few; J gene: TRBJ2-7; CDR3 DNA: TGTGCCAGCAGCCGAGGCCCGGGCGACGAGCAGTACTTC; CDR3 protein: CASSRGPGDEQYF
V gene: TRBV3-1; D gene: NA; clone size: few; J gene: TRBJ2-3; CDR3 DNA: TGTGCCAGCAGCCAAGAGGGGCGGCGCACAGATACGCAGTATTTT; CDR3 protein: CASSQEGRRTDTQYF
V gene: TRBV7-2; D gene: TRBD2; clone size: few; J gene: TRBJ2-5; CDR3 DNA: TGTGCCAGCAGCTTAGATCGGGGGGGCCAAGAGACCCAGTACTTC; CDR3 protein: CASSLDRGGQETQYF
V gene: TRBV6-6; D gene: NA; clone size: few; J gene: TRBJ2-4; CDR3 DNA: TGTGCCAGCAGCCAGCAGGACATTCAGTACTTC; CDR3 protein: CASSQQDIQYF
V gene: TRBV6-5; D gene: NA; clone size: few; J gene: TRBJ2-1; CDR3 DNA: TGTGCCAGCGAGCGGTTAGGGTACAATGAGCAGTTCTTC; CDR3 protein: CASERLGYNEQFF
V gene: TRBV4-1; D gene: NA; clone size: many; J gene: TRBJ2-1; CDR3 DNA: TGCGCCAGCAGCCAAGTCTTTAGAAGGGGCTACAATGAGCAGTTCTTC; CDR3 protein: CASSQVFRRGYNEQFF
V gene: TRBV10-3; D gene: TRBD2; clone size: few; J gene: TRBJ2-2; CDR3 DNA: TGTGCCATCAGCGGGAGACTAGCGGGCGGGGAGCTGTTTTTT; CDR3 protein: CAISGRLAGGELFF
V gene: TRBV28; D gene: NA; clone size: few; J gene: TRBJ1-1; CDR3 DNA: TGTGCCAGCAGTTTAGGGGAGGCTTTCTTT; CDR3 protein: CASSLGEAFF
V gene: TRBV19; D gene: TRBD1; clone size: few; J gene: TRBJ2-3; CDR3 DNA: TGTGCCAGTAGTACTTACCGGACAGGCAAAGCCCACACAGATACGCAGTATTTT; CDR3 protein: CASSTYRTGKAHTDTQYF
V gene: TRBV10-3; D gene: NA; clone size: few; J gene: TRBJ2-7; CDR3 DNA: TGTGCCATCAGCGGCGGATACGAGCAGTACTTC; CDR3 protein: CAISGGYEQYF
V gene: TRBV5-5; D gene: NA; clone size: NA; J gene: TRBJ2-5; CDR3 DNA: TGTGCCAGCAGCTCCGGGCCAGCTAACCAAGAGACCCAGTACTTC; CDR3 protein: CASSSGPANQETQYF
V gene: TRBV7-2; D gene: NA; clone size: NA; J gene: TRBJ2-7; CDR3 DNA: TGTGCCAGCAGCTTATCTTCAGCCTACGAGCAGTACTTC; CDR3 protein: CASSLSSAYEQYF
V gene: TRBV12-3/TRBV12-4; D gene: NA; clone size: NA; J gene: TRBJ1-2; CDR3 DNA: TGTGCCAGCAGTTTCTATCCGGGGGTCGACTATGGCTACACCTTC; CDR3 protein: CASSFYPGVDYGYTF
V gene: TRBV4-2; D gene: NA; clone size: NA; J gene: TRBJ1-4; CDR3 DNA: TGTGCCAGCAGCCAAGTCGGGGCTAATGAAAAACTGTTTTTT; CDR3 protein: CASSQVGANEKLFF
V gene: TRBV7-2; D gene: TRBD1; clone size: NA; J gene: TRBJ1-2; CDR3 DNA: TGTGCCAGCACCGGGGGGCAGGACAGGATTCTGGGTGGCTACACCTTC; CDR3 protein: CASTGGQDRILGGYTF
V gene: TRBV5-5; D gene: NA; clone size: NA; J gene: TRBJ1-5; CDR3 DNA: TGTGCCAGCAGCGGCCGGCTCAATCAGCCCCAGCATTTT; CDR3 protein: CASSGRLNQPQHF
V gene: TRBV9; D gene: NA; clone size: NA; J gene: TRBJ2-2; CDR3 DNA: TGTGCCAGCAGCGTAGCTCTAAGACAGAACACCGGGGAGCTGTTTTTT; CDR3 protein: CASSVALRQNTGELFF
V gene: TRBV5-1; D gene: NA; clone size: NA; J gene: TRBJ2-4; CDR3 DNA: TGCGCCAGCGCACAACAGGGTGGCAAAAACATTCAGTACTTC; CDR3 protein: CASAQQGGKNIQYF
V gene: TRBV7-9; D gene: NA; clone size: few; J gene: TRBJ2-5; CDR3 DNA: TGTGCCAGCAGCTTAGCGGGGCGGAAGACCCAGTACTTC; CDR3 protein: CASSLAGRKTQYF
V gene: TRBV11-2; D gene: TRBD1; clone size: few; J gene: TRBJ2-1; CDR3 DNA: TGTGCCAGCAGCTTAACGACAGGGGAGATTAGTGAGCAGTTCTTC; CDR3 protein: CASSLTTGEISEQFF
V gene: TRBV20-1; D gene: TRBD2; clone size: NA; J gene: TRBJ2-1; CDR3 DNA: TGCAGTGCTAGGGCGGGGGGGAGGATTGAGCAGTTCTTC; CDR3 protein: CSARAGGRIEQFF
V gene: TRBV29-1; D gene: NA; clone size: NA; J gene: TRBJ2-3; CDR3 DNA: TGCAGCGTTGGGAGACAGGGCACAGATACGCAGTATTTT; CDR3 protein: CSVGRQGTDTQYF
V gene: TRBV20-1; D gene: TRBD2; clone size: few; J gene: TRBJ2-1; CDR3 DNA: TGCAGTGCAACCCTAGCGGGTATCGACAATGAGCAGTTCTTC; CDR3 protein: CSATLAGIDNEQFF
V gene: TRBV20-1; D gene: TRBD1; clone size: few; J gene: TRBJ2-7; CDR3 DNA: TGCAGTGCTAGACCCCGGGACAGGGGATCCTACGAGCAGTACTTC; CDR3 protein: CSARPRDRGSYEQYF
V gene: TRBV4-3; D gene: NA; clone size: NA; J gene: TRBJ1-2; CDR3 DNA: TGCGCCAGCAGCCAGGGTCGCGGGGGGCGGTCTGAGTACTATGGCTACACCTTC; CDR3 protein: CASSQGRGGRSEYYGYTF
V gene: TRBV5-4; D gene: TRBD1; clone size: NA; J gene: TRBJ2-3; CDR3 DNA: TGTGCCAGCAGCACAGACAGGGGCACAGATACGCAGTATTTT; CDR3 protein: CASSTDRGTDTQYF
V gene: TRBV15; D gene: TRBD2; clone size: few; J gene: TRBJ2-5; CDR3 DNA: TGTGCCACCAGCAGGTCATGGGGCGGGGGGGATCAAGAGACCCAGTACTTC; CDR3 protein: CATSRSWGGGDQETQYF
V gene: TRBV30; D gene: NA; clone size: NA; J gene: TRBJ2-5; CDR3 DNA: TGTGCCTGGAGAGTGGGACCGGGCTATGTGACCCAGTACTTC; CDR3 protein: CAWRVGPGYVTQYF
V gene: TRBV20-1; D gene: NA; clone size: NA; J gene: TRBJ2-5; CDR3 DNA: TGCAGTGCTTCTGGACTCAGCCAAGAGACCCAGTACTTC; CDR3 protein: CSASGLSQETQYF
V gene: TRBV28; D gene: NA; clone size: few; J gene: TRBJ1-6; CDR3 DNA: TGTGCCAGCAGTGGGCCGGGGGATAATTCACCCCTCCACTTT; CDR3 protein: CASSGPGDNSPLHF
V gene: TRBV15; D gene: TRBD2; clone size: few; J gene: TRBJ2-7; CDR3 DNA: TGTGCCACCAGCAGAGAACCTAGCGGGGACTACGAGCAGTACTTC; CDR3 protein: CATSREPSGDYEQYF
V gene: TRBV15; D gene: NA; clone size: NA; J gene: TRBJ2-2; CDR3 DNA: TGTGCCACCAGCAGAGAGGGGGCAGGGCTAGGGGAGCTGTTTTTT; CDR3 protein: CATSREGAGLGELFF
V gene: TRBV18; D gene: NA; clone size: NA; J gene: TRBJ2-5; CDR3 DNA: TGTGCCAGCTCACCCGCCGGGGGACAGAAGGTAGAGACCCAGTACTTC; CDR3 protein: CASSPAGGQKVETQYF
V gene: TRBV9; D gene: TRBD2; clone size: many; J gene: TRBJ2-6; CDR3 DNA: TGTGCCAGCAGCGTAGTAGCGGGCCCCTCTGGGGCCAACGTCCTGACTTTC; CDR3 protein: CASSVVAGPSGANVLTF